These T cell receptor beta chains were read from a single sample in a study of T cells in Graves' hyperthyroidism and ophthalmopathy. Via MiXCR, TCRdb re-called the multiplex PCR reads, giving one row per CDR3 protein. The table includes about 400,000 distinct CDR3 sequences, 15% to 19% detected once. The sample taken for sequencing was blood. These receptor sequences come from a woman aged 18-35 years with Graves' hyperthyroidism. CDR3s include the opening cysteine and the closing phenylalanine or tryptophan. The order of the fields is D gene, clone size, J gene, V gene, CDR3 protein, CDR3 DNA. D genes are given only for firm matches. Size is stated for part of the rows, as once, few or many counts, or as a class when the clone is expanded.

>TRBD2|many|TRBJ2-5|TRBV11-2
CASSLRGGLGETQYF
TGTGCCAGCAGCCTGAGGGGAGGGCTAGGGGAGACCCAGTACTTC
>NA|many|TRBJ2-2|TRBV27
CASSQDFYYTGELFF
TGTGCCAGCAGTCAGGACTTCTACTACACCGGGGAGCTGTTTTTT
>NA|NA|TRBJ2-1|TRBV6-1
CARSEGLLLGTNEQFF
TGTGCCAGGAGTGAAGGGTTGCTGTTGGGAACCAATGAGCAGTTCTTC
>NA|many|TRBJ2-7|TRBV10-3
CAISVGRVGEQYF
TGTGCCATCAGTGTCGGCAGGGTTGGCGAGCAGTACTTC
>NA|NA|TRBJ1-4|TRBV11-2
CASSLGPGDIDEKLFF
TGTGCCAGCAGCTTAGGACCAGGGGACATCGATGAAAAACTGTTTTTT
>TRBD2|NA|TRBJ2-2|TRBV7-9
CASPPGLAGGPFTGELFF
TGTGCCAGCCCTCCGGGACTAGCGGGAGGGCCATTCACCGGGGAGCTGTTTTTT
>TRBD1|many|TRBJ1-5|TRBV24-1
CATSDENEEQGAKQPQHF
TGTGCCACCAGTGATGAAAATGAGGAGCAGGGGGCGAAGCAGCCCCAGCATTTT
>NA|many|TRBJ2-2|TRBV12-3/TRBV12-4
CASSVDSRARGGELFF
TGTGCCAGCAGTGTCGACAGTAGGGCTCGAGGCGGGGAGCTGTTTTTT
>NA|NA|TRBJ1-1|TRBV20-1
CSARDSAQVNVNTEAFF
TGCAGTGCTAGAGATTCTGCACAGGTCAACGTGAACACTGAAGCTTTCTTT
>NA|many|TRBJ1-2|TRBV27
CASSQKSTVSYGYTF
TGTGCCAGCAGCCAAAAATCAACAGTCTCCTATGGCTACACCTTC
>NA|NA|TRBJ2-3|TRBV29-1
CSVEIGTDTQYF
TGCAGCGTTGAAATAGGAACAGATACGCAGTATTTT
>TRBD1|many|TRBJ2-3|TRBV6-1
CATLKQGFTDTQYF
TGTGCCACCCTTAAACAGGGGTTCACAGATACGCAGTATTTT
>NA|many|TRBJ2-2|TRBV7-3
CASSLGPANTGELFF
TGTGCCAGCAGCTTGGGGCCTGCGAACACCGGGGAGCTGTTTTTT
>NA|NA|TRBJ1-3|TRBV5-1
CASSLQGPGNTIYF
TGCGCCAGCAGCTTACAGGGACCAGGAAACACCATATATTTT
>NA|many|TRBJ2-7|TRBV28
CASGGGADEQYF
TGTGCCAGCGGGGGGGGCGCGGACGAGCAGTACTTC
>TRBD2|many|TRBJ2-7|TRBV7-2
CASSSQRLAGDLGREQYF
TGTGCCAGCAGCTCTCAAAGACTAGCGGGGGACCTGGGGCGGGAGCAGTACTTC
>NA|many|TRBJ1-2|TRBV20-1
CSARDNRNYGYTF
TGCAGTGCTAGAGACAACAGAAACTATGGCTACACCTTC
>NA|few|TRBJ2-7|TRBV6-1
CASTGGPDYEQYF
TGTGCCAGCACCGGGGGGCCCGATTACGAGCAGTACTTC
>TRBD2|many|TRBJ2-1|TRBV13
CASSRIGTNDNEQFF
TGTGCCAGCAGCCGAATCGGGACTAACGACAATGAGCAGTTCTTC
>NA|NA|TRBJ2-7|TRBV6-2/TRBV6-3
CASSYQVGRNYEQYF
TGTGCCAGCAGTTACCAAGTGGGAAGGAACTACGAGCAGTACTTC
>NA|few|TRBJ1-3|TRBV9
CASSSRNSLLSGNTIYF
TGTGCCAGCAGCTCACGAAACAGTCTACTATCTGGAAACACCATATATTTT
>TRBD2|many|TRBJ2-3|TRBV20-1
CSARPASGYSTDTQYF
TGCAGTGCTAGGCCAGCTAGCGGATATAGCACAGATACGCAGTATTTT
>NA|many|TRBJ2-2|TRBV27
CASSPGLNPRELFF
TGTGCCAGCAGTCCAGGACTCAACCCCCGGGAGCTGTTTTTT
>TRBD2|few|TRBJ2-3|TRBV7-9
CASSSSGSTQYF
TGTGCCAGCAGCTCTAGCGGGTCTACGCAGTATTTT
>TRBD2|many|TRBJ2-2|TRBV2
CASSEARLAGGHNTGELFF
TGTGCCAGCAGTGAAGCGCGGCTAGCGGGGGGTCACAACACCGGGGAGCTGTTTTTT
>NA|many|TRBJ2-7|TRBV18
CASSPSGRGSYEQYF
TGTGCCAGCTCACCATCGGGGAGGGGGTCCTACGAGCAGTACTTC
>TRBD1|once|TRBJ1-1|TRBV7-2
CASSFKPPGQGARSGTEAFF
TGTGCCAGCAGCTTCAAACCACCGGGACAGGGGGCGCGGAGCGGCACTGAAGCTTTCTTT
>NA|many|TRBJ1-4|TRBV28
CASGVQDEKLFF
TGTGCCAGCGGGGTACAGGATGAAAAACTGTTTTTT
>TRBD1|few|TRBJ1-4|TRBV12-3/TRBV12-4
CASSLNRGNEKLFF
TGTGCCAGCAGTTTAAACAGGGGTAATGAAAAACTGTTTTTT
>TRBD2|many|TRBJ2-1|TRBV7-6
CASSLAGWEGNEQFF
TGTGCCAGCAGCTTAGCTGGGTGGGAGGGCAATGAGCAGTTCTTC
>NA|many|TRBJ1-1|TRBV2
CASTPLLGDTEAFF
TGTGCCAGCACACCACTTCTAGGGGACACTGAAGCTTTCTTT
>NA|NA|TRBJ2-3|TRBV7-9
CASSPGTPRTDTQYF
TGTGCCAGCAGCCCCGGGACCCCTCGCACAGATACGCAGTATTTT
>NA|many|TRBJ2-7|TRBV5-1
CASSLFQGSSYEQYF
TGCGCCAGCAGCTTGTTCCAGGGCAGCTCCTACGAGCAGTACTTC
>TRBD1|many|TRBJ2-5|TRBV7-6
CASSLADRRNPKETQYF
TGTGCCAGCAGCTTAGCGGACAGGAGGAATCCCAAAGAGACCCAGTACTTC
>TRBD1|many|TRBJ2-7|TRBV11-3
CASRYPGGEQYF
TGTGCCAGCAGGTACCCAGGGGGCGAGCAGTACTTC
>NA|many|TRBJ2-1|TRBV30
CAWSPIYNEQFF
TGTGCCTGGAGTCCGATCTACAATGAGCAGTTCTTC
>NA|NA|TRBJ2-2|TRBV9
CASSVVTNTGELFF
TGTGCCAGCAGCGTAGTAACGAACACCGGGGAGCTGTTTTTT
>NA|NA|TRBJ2-1|TRBV2
CASSETLGRGEQFF
TGTGCCAGCAGTGAAACGCTGGGGCGGGGTGAGCAGTTCTTC
>NA|many|TRBJ2-5|TRBV6-1
CASSISRGKGETQYF
TGTGCCAGCAGTATATCGCGGGGCAAGGGAGAGACCCAGTACTTC